This T cell receptor beta chain was observed in a study of tumor-infiltrating lymphocytes in primary liver carcinoma. Study conclusions and caveats: Overlap in tumor-adjacent and tumor-blood pairs fell below that of tumor region pairs. A fraction of only about 7-25% of top clones appeared in all five tumor regions. A significantly higher top-250-clone fraction was found in tumors than in blood (p = 0.039).

Unsorted bulk tissue (roughly 19-30 mg) underwent RNA and DNA co-extraction. Primary liver carcinoma in the patients was surgically resected. Worth noting for this clonotype: The antigen is unknown.

A constant-region primer primed TCR beta cDNA synthesis from roughly 520 ng of total RNA. Library construction for TCR beta comprised three nested multiplex PCR rounds performed with slightly modified ARM-PCR. TRBV1-TRBV30 forward primers and a C-beta reverse primer were used in the first two PCR rounds, which each ran for approximately 9 cycles. Each CDR3 protein is one row after TCRdb ran MiXCR on the multiplex PCR reads. The profile covers more than 50,000 distinct CDR3 sequences, with 70% to 80% appearing a single time and around 23% taken by the ten largest. The ends lost 5 bases at V and 3 bases at J; junction bases unmatched: 7. This CDR3 contains 14 residues. The germline V gene has CDR1 PRHDT and CDR2 FYEKMQ (reference sequence).

The sample taken for sequencing was liver tumor tissue from sampling region 2. Sample subset: tumor region T2, inferior pole. This TCR derives from a man aged 40-49 years with primary liver carcinoma and hepatitis B virus infection. The J gene is TRBJ2-7, the V gene TRBV13, with 7 bases fitting TRBD1. The CDR3 DNA follows: TGTGCCAGCAGCCCCCGGGACAGAGTCTACGAGCAGTACTTC. This gives the protein CASSPRDRVYEQYF. Looking up the rest from reference TRBV13 and TRBJ2-7 gives the full variable domain: AAGVIQSPRHLIKEKRETATLKCYPIPRHDTVYWYQQGPGQDPQFLISFYEKMQSDKGSIPDRFSAQQFSDYHSELNMSSLELGDSALYFCASSPRDRVYEQYFGPGTRLTVT.